A single sample gave rise to the 23 T cell receptor beta chains below, sequenced in a study of OX40 agonist ivuxolimab in advanced cancers. Only in-frame clones appear in the TCRdb table, and some are missing; sequencing was by immunoSEQ multiplex PCR. The sample yields about 62,000 clones, 85% seen once. The input for sequencing was CD4+ or CD8+ T cells sorted from blood, taken in a trial of the OX40 agonist ivuxolimab. The receptors stem from an adult with an advanced solid tumor such as melanoma, head and neck, liver or kidney cancer.

V is TRBV5-4 and J is TRBJ1-1; 8 bases match TRBD1. The V segment lost 3 bases and the J segment 1 base; nucleotides outside the gene matches: 2. The CDR3 consists of 14 residues. Germline V CDR1 and CDR2: SGHNT, YYREEE (reference sequence). The CDR3 DNA sequence: TGTGCCAGCAGCTCCGGGACAGGGAACACTGAAGCTTTCTTT. It specifies CASSSGTGNTEAFF.

This clone has a single count. The chain's CDR3 is CASSYPGTGEYEQYF. CDR3 coding DNA: TGTGCCAGCAGTTATCCCGGGACAGGAGAATACGAGCAGTACTTC. This sequence joins TRBV6-6 and TRBJ2-7; 8 nucleotides agree with TRBD1. The V gene end was trimmed by 3 bases and the J gene end by 4 bases; junction bases not matched to a gene: 8. This CDR3 is built from 15 residues. Germline assignment: CDR1 MNHNY and CDR2 SVGAGI (reference sequence).

V usage is TRBV19 and J usage is TRBJ2-1, with a weak D call TRBD2 (5 bases). The CDR3 length is 15 residues. Germline V CDR1 and CDR2: LNHDA, SQIVND (reference sequence). V lost 6 bases and J 0 bases, leaving 12 bases between the germline ends. The CDR3: CASREAISSYNEQFF. The CDR3 region has the DNA TGTGCCAGTAGGGAGGCCATCAGCTCCTACAATGAGCAGTTCTTC.

This clone was recorded a few times. The V and J genes are TRBV2 and TRBJ2-7; no clear D gene. V was cut by 4 bases and J by 5 bases, with 21 bases left in between. This CDR3 has 16 amino acids. Germline V gives CDR1 SNHLY, CDR2 FYNNEI. This chain's CDR3 is CASSGARLFQSDEQYF. The CDR3 bases are TGTGCCAGCAGTGGGGCCCGACTGTTTCAGAGCGACGAGCAGTACTTC.

The chain joins TRBV7-9 to TRBJ2-2; D may be TRBD1 (5 bases). The germline V and J ends were trimmed by 2 bases and 5 bases, with 18 bases remaining between them. The CDR3 contains 17 residues. Germline values: CDR1 SEHNR, CDR2 FQNEAQ (reference sequence). This CDR3 is CASSLYIGQGFTGELFF. CDR3 bases: TGTGCCAGCAGCTTATACATTGGCCAGGGTTTTACCGGGGAGCTGTTTTTT.

The V and J genes are TRBV28 and TRBJ1-2, with a weak D call TRBD1 (5 bases). V lost 5 bases, J lost 3 bases, and 13 bases lay in between. This CDR3 has 14 residues. Germline-derived CDR1 and CDR2 are MDHEN and SYDVKM. This chain's CDR3 is CASSTQSGDYGYTF. The CDR3 coding sequence is TGTGCCAGCAGTACTCAATCGGGGGACTATGGCTACACCTTC.

The chain uses TRBV4-1 and TRBJ2-7; 8 bases map to TRBD1. Trimming cost V 0 bases and J 3 bases; bases outside gene matches: 7. The germline V gene encodes CDR1 MGHRA and CDR2 YSYEKL. CDR3 size: 16 residues. CDR3 in amino acids: CASSQDSGGKYYEQYF. Here the CDR3 DNA reads TGCGCCAGCAGCCAAGATTCAGGGGGCAAGTACTACGAGCAGTACTTC.

This clone turned up a few times. The rearrangement uses TRBV9 and TRBJ1-4; 10 nucleotides match TRBD1. The V and J ends lost 3 bases and 8 bases, in that order; junction bases with no gene match: 7. The germline V gene encodes CDR1 SGDLS and CDR2 YYNGEE. There are 15 residues in the CDR3. The CDR3 region is CASSAGDRGGEKLFF. CDR3 DNA sequence: TGTGCCAGCAGCGCGGGGGACAGGGGAGGAGAAAAACTGTTTTTT.

The chain employs TRBV6-4 and TRBJ1-1; D unresolved. The CDR3 spans 14 residues. Germline lookup yields CDR1 MRHNA and CDR2 SNTAGT. Deletions cut 0 bases from V and 6 bases from J, with 11 bases between. CDR3 in DNA: TGTGCCAGCAGTGACTCACCTAAAGGGTCTGAAGCTTTCTTT. It is translated as CASSDSPKGSEAFF.

The chain uses TRBV7-3 and TRBJ1-1, with a weak D call TRBD1 (5 bases). Trimming shortened V by 3 bases and J by 2 bases, and 10 bases separated the two germline ends. This CDR3 has 14 residues. CDR1 is SGHTA and CDR2 is FQGTGA in the germline V gene. The CDR3 reads CASSFRQGNTEAFF. CDR3 DNA sequence: TGTGCCAGCAGCTTTCGCCAGGGAAACACTGAAGCTTTCTTT. Full variable domain (rest looked up from reference TRBV7-3 and TRBJ1-1): GAGVSQTPSNKVTEKGKYVELRCDPISGHTALYWYRQSLGQGPEFLIYFQGTGAADDSGLPNDRFFAVRPEGSVSTLKIQRTERGDSAVYLCASSFRQGNTEAFFGQGTRLTVV.

The chain recombines TRBV18 with TRBJ2-3; 10 positions match TRBD2. Germline V gene sequence: CDR1 KGHSH, CDR2 LQKENI. This CDR3 contains 16 residues. The V gene end was trimmed by 0 bases and the J gene end by 4 bases; junction bases not matched to a gene: 4. CDR3 region: CASSPPVAGGSDTQYF. The CDR3 nucleotides read TGTGCCAGCTCACCACCCGTAGCGGGAGGTTCAGATACGCAGTATTTT.

The V call is TRBV7-9, the J call TRBJ2-2; 10 nucleotides align to TRBD1. V shed 6 bases and J 7 bases; nucleotides not matched to a gene: 8. The CDR3 loop spans 15 amino acids. Germline lookup yields CDR1 SEHNR and CDR2 FQNEAQ (reference sequence). CDR3 amino acids: CASRMPGQGNGELFF. The CDR3 nucleotides are TGTGCCAGCAGGATGCCGGGACAGGGGAACGGGGAGCTGTTTTTT.

The CDR3 DNA is TGTGCCAGCACCCGCGGACGGAACAATGAGCAGTTCTTC. Translation: CASTRGRNNEQFF. This sequence joins TRBV28 and TRBJ2-1; D is undetermined. Trimming took off 7 bases at V and 5 bases at J, with 12 bases between the two ends. CDR1 and CDR2 (germline): MDHEN, SYDVKM. The CDR3 is made up of 13 amino acids.

This sequence joins TRBV9 and TRBJ2-1, with D perhaps TRBD1 (6 bases). CDR1 SGDLS and CDR2 YYNGEE come from the germline V gene. V dropped 3 bases and J dropped 2 bases, with 12 bases sitting between them. The CDR3 sequence is 15 residues long. As DNA, the CDR3 is TGTGCCAGCAGCGAGGACAGTGGCCCCTACAATGAGCAGTTCTTC. It specifies CASSEDSGPYNEQFF.

This chain links TRBV6-1 with TRBJ2-7, with 8 bases identical to TRBD2. The CDR3 sequence is 14 residues long. Germline values: CDR1 MNHNS, CDR2 SASEGT. With 2 bases clipped from V and 4 bases from J, the junction kept 4 bases outside the gene matches. CDR3 sequence (DNA): TGTGCCAGCAGTGAAACGGGACTAGGGTACGAGCAGTACTTC. It yields the protein CASSETGLGYEQYF.

This chain links TRBV6-6 with TRBJ1-4; possibly TRBD1 for D (6 bases). Trimming stripped 2 bases from V and 3 bases from J, with 10 bases between. This CDR3 has 15 residues. Per the germline V gene, CDR1 is MNHNY and CDR2 is SVGAGI (reference sequence). CDR3 region: CASSYGGTPNEKLFF. The CDR3 DNA sequence: TGTGCCAGCAGTTACGGGGGGACACCTAATGAAAAACTGTTTTTT.

This sequence joins TRBV6-6 and TRBJ1-5; D might be TRBD1 (5 bases). There are 15 residues in the CDR3. Trimming cost V 8 bases and J 1 base, with 15 bases left between them. Germline V lookup: CDR1 MNHNY, CDR2 SVGAGI (reference sequence). In DNA, the CDR3 is TGTGCCAGCCGACCTATGGACACAAGCAATCAGCCCCAGCATTTT. Its translation: CASRPMDTSNQPQHF.

The V and J genes are TRBV2 and TRBJ1-1; D is unclear. From germline, CDR1 is SNHLY and CDR2 FYNNEI. The CDR3 length is 11 residues. Between the trimmed V and J ends, which lost 8 bases and 4 bases, there was a span of 8 bases. CDR3 amino acids: CASWGGTEAFF. The CDR3 DNA is TGTGCCAGCTGGGGAGGCACTGAAGCTTTCTTT.

This clone has just a few counts. The chain carries TRBV9 and TRBJ2-1; no firm D call. Trimming stripped 2 bases from V and 8 bases from J, with 17 bases between. The CDR3 sequence is 15 residues long. Germline values: CDR1 SGDLS, CDR2 YYNGEE. The CDR3 here is CASSVASTRAHEQFF. The CDR3 coding sequence is TGTGCCAGCAGCGTCGCGTCTACCCGGGCCCATGAGCAGTTCTTC.

The gene calls are TRBV2 and TRBJ2-7; D call uncertain. CDR1 is SNHLY, CDR2 FYNNEI, per germline. The ends were cut back, 0 bases at V and 1 base at J, with 10 bases in the middle. The CDR3 runs to 15 residues. The chain's CDR3 is CASSEALYGSYEQYF. The CDR3 bases are TGTGCCAGCAGTGAAGCGCTTTACGGATCCTACGAGCAGTACTTC.

This chain joins TRBV5-1 and TRBJ2-7, with TRBD2 identical over 11 bases. CDR3 length equals 16 residues. V lost 2 bases, J lost 1 base, and 5 bases stayed unmatched. Germline CDR1 and CDR2: SGHRS and YFSETQ. CDR3 in amino acids: CASSLGLAGPSYEQYF. CDR3 DNA: TGCGCCAGCAGCTTAGGACTAGCGGGCCCGTCCTACGAGCAGTACTTC.

V is TRBV4-2 and J is TRBJ2-1; weak D call: TRBD2 (5 bases). The CDR3 is 15 residues long. Germline V gene data show CDR1 as LGHNA and CDR2 as YNFKEQ. V dropped 1 base and J dropped 4 bases, with 11 bases sitting between them. The CDR3 spells CASSQGPLEYNEQFF. The CDR3 DNA follows: TGTGCCAGCAGCCAAGGGCCACTAGAGTACAATGAGCAGTTCTTC.

This clone has only one observation. The rearrangement joins TRBV30 to TRBJ2-3; D might be TRBD2 (6 bases). Germline V gene data show CDR1 as GTSNPN and CDR2 as SVGIG (reference sequence). The V and J ends lost 4 bases and 4 bases respectively, with 12 bases between them. CDR3 size: 13 residues. This CDR3 reads CAWMRGMADTQYF. DNA for the CDR3: TGTGCCTGGATGCGGGGCATGGCAGATACGCAGTATTTT.